This record looks at one T cell receptor (beta chain) sequence and its context. The data were taken from a study of blood T cell repertoires in COVID-19. About the study: Acute and convalescent COVID-19 samples came from the United States, Italy and Spain.

Assay used: immunoSEQ multiplex PCR; TCRdb lists only in-frame clones, some missing. Found here are about 130,000 clones, around four fifths of them singletons; the top ten hold roughly 13%. Germline-derived CDR1 and CDR2 are SGHAT and FQNNGV. The V and J ends lost 6 bases and 8 bases respectively, with 16 bases between them. This CDR3 has 13 residues. This clonotype was obtained from a human donor in a cohort sampled during active COVID-19. The sequenced sample was peripheral blood. The chain employs TRBV11-2 and TRBJ1-2; the D gene is possibly TRBD1 (6 bases). CDR3 loop: CASRRTGKGGYTF. Written as DNA, the CDR3 is TGTGCCAGCAGACGAACAGGGAAGGGGGGCTACACCTTC. The full variable domain, completed using reference TRBV11-2 and TRBJ1-2, is EAGVAQSPRYKIIEKRQSVAFWCNPISGHATLYWYQQILGQGPKLLIQFQNNGVVDDSQLPKDRFSAERLKGVDSTLKIQPAKLEDSAVYLCASRRTGKGGYTFGSGTRLTVV.